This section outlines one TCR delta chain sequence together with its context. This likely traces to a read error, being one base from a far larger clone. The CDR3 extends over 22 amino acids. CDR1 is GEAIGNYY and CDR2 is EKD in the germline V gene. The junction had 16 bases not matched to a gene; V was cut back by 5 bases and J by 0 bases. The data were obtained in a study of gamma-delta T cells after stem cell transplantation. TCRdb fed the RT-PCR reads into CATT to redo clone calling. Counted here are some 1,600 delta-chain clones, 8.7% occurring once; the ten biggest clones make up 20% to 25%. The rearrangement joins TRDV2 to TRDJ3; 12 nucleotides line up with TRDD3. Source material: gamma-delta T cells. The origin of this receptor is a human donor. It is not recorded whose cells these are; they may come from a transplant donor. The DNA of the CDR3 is TGTGCCTGTGTCAGAGTACTGGGGGATACCGATAAAAGCTCCTGGGACACCCGACAGATGTTTTTC. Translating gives CACVRVLGDTDKSSWDTRQMFF.